A selection of T cell receptor beta chains follows, all from one sample in a study of shared clonotypes between healthy human individuals. Profiled with immunoSEQ multiplex PCR; TCRdb holds only in-frame clones, not every one. The sample records 2 million to 3 million clones, 93% being singletons. Sequencing was carried out using naive CD4+ T cells from PBMCs. Every receptor here comes from a man aged 18 to 30 in good health. Some clones in this sample may be carry-over from other donors' samples. The CDR3 runs from the conserved cysteine through the conserved F or W. The order of the fields is J gene, D gene, clone size, V gene, CDR3 protein, CDR3 DNA. The D gene is left open where the match is weak. Expanded clones are given a class, and other clones once, few, many or no size at all.

>TRBJ1-1|TRBD1|-|TRBV18
CASSPLGTGRTEAFF
TGTGCCAGCTCACCACTTGGGACAGGTAGGACTGAAGCTTTCTTT
>TRBJ2-1|-|-|TRBV28
CASSQPPPSANEQFF
TGTGCCAGCAGCCAACCCCCCCCCTCCGCCAATGAGCAGTTCTTC
>TRBJ1-3|-|-|TRBV5-1
CASSPEGRINSGNTIYF
TGCGCCAGCAGCCCGGAGGGACGGATTAACTCTGGAAACACCATATATTTT
>TRBJ1-2|-|-|TRBV6-5
CASRPGRYYGYTF
TGTGCCAGCAGACCGGGCAGGTATTATGGCTACACCTTC
>TRBJ1-4|-|-|TRBV20-1
CSADRGEKLFF
TGCAGTGCGGACCGGGGCGAAAAACTGTTTTTT
>TRBJ1-5|-|few|TRBV5-1
CASSLGTVENQPQHF
TGCGCCAGCAGCTTGGGGACAGTAGAGAATCAGCCCCAGCATTTT
>TRBJ2-7|-|once|TRBV21-1
CASSKGQGGIKIYEQYF
TGTGCCAGCAGCAAAGGTCAGGGCGGGATAAAGATCTACGAGCAGTACTTC
>TRBJ1-5|TRBD1|-|TRBV5-1
CASSQTGVSNQPQHF
TGCGCCAGCAGCCAAACAGGGGTAAGCAATCAGCCCCAGCATTTT
>TRBJ2-3|TRBD2|once|TRBV4-2
CASSQGLGEGSTDTQYF
TGTGCCAGCAGCCAAGGCTTGGGGGAGGGGAGCACAGATACGCAGTATTTT
>TRBJ2-1|TRBD2|-|TRBV5-4
CASSFTTGLAGINEQFF
TGTGCCAGCAGCTTTACTACGGGACTAGCGGGGATCAATGAGCAGTTCTTC
>TRBJ2-3|TRBD2|-|TRBV4-1
CASSHRRAGGPLELDTQYF
TGCGCCAGCAGCCATCGTCGGGCGGGAGGGCCGCTCGAACTAGATACGCAGTATTTT
>TRBJ1-5|-|-|TRBV18
CASSPGRGGSQPQHF
TGTGCCAGCTCACCAGGGAGAGGGGGGAGTCAGCCCCAGCATTTT
>TRBJ2-1|-|-|TRBV18
CASSPIVGEQFF
TGTGCCAGCTCCCCGATAGTGGGTGAGCAGTTCTTC
>TRBJ2-7|-|-|TRBV5-1
CASSLGRIPPAEQYF
TGCGCCAGCAGCTTGGGACGTATCCCCCCCGCCGAGCAGTACTTC
>TRBJ2-3|TRBD1|-|TRBV15
CATSTFQGQGPTDTQYF
TGTGCCACCAGCACATTTCAGGGACAGGGGCCCACAGATACGCAGTATTTT
>TRBJ2-3|-|-|TRBV23-1
CASSHRGGEVVTDTQYF
TGCGCCAGCAGTCATCGCGGGGGCGAGGTCGTCACAGATACGCAGTATTTT
>TRBJ2-5|-|-|TRBV7-2
CASSQRRHTQETQYF
TGTGCCAGCAGCCAAAGACGGCACACCCAAGAGACCCAGTACTTC
>TRBJ1-6|TRBD1|-|TRBV4-1
CASSQEEDRGVLALHF
TGCGCCAGCAGCCAAGAGGAGGACAGGGGGGTTTTAGCCCTCCACTTT
>TRBJ1-1|-|-|TRBV7-9
CASSSHNTPEAFF
TGTGCCAGCAGCTCTCATAACACCCCCGAAGCTTTCTTT
>TRBJ2-7|TRBD2|-|TRBV28
CASSLGLAGHEQYF
TGTGCCAGCAGTTTGGGACTAGCGGGCCACGAGCAGTACTTC
>TRBJ2-3|TRBD2|-|TRBV7-8
CASSPLAGGALGTDTQYF
TGTGCCAGCAGCCCACTAGCGGGGGGGGCCCTAGGCACAGATACGCAGTATTTT
>TRBJ1-1|-|-|TRBV5-1
CASSPKGRQTMNTEAFF
TGCGCCAGCAGCCCCAAGGGGCGACAGACCATGAACACTGAAGCTTTCTTT
>TRBJ2-7|-|-|TRBV6-6
CASSAGDVREQYF
TGTGCCAGCAGCGCAGGGGACGTGAGGGAGCAGTACTTC
>TRBJ2-2|-|-|TRBV11-1
CASGGGGTGELFF
TGTGCCAGCGGTGGCGGCGGTACCGGGGAGCTGTTTTTT
>TRBJ2-5|TRBD2|once|TRBV4-3
CASSQGAIAGETQYF
TGCGCCAGCAGCCAAGGGGCAATAGCGGGAGAGACCCAGTACTTC
>TRBJ2-7|-|-|TRBV5-6
CASSLYHTAYEQYF
TGTGCCAGCAGCTTGTATCACACAGCCTACGAGCAGTACTTC